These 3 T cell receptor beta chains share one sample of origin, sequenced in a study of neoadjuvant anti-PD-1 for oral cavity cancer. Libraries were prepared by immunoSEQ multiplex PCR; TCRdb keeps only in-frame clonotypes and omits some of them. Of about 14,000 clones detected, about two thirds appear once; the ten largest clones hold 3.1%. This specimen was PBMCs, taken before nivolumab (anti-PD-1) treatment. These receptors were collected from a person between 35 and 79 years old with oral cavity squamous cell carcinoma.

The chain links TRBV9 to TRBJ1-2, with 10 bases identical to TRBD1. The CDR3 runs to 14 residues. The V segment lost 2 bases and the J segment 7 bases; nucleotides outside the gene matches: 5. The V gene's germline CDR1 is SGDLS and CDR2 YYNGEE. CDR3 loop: CASSVRDRGFGYTF. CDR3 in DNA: TGTGCCAGCAGCGTGCGGGACAGGGGTTTTGGCTACACCTTC. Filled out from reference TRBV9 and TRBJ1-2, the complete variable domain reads DSGVTQTPKHLITATGQRVTLRCSPRSGDLSVYWYQQSLDQGLQFLIQYYNGEERAKGNILERFSAQQFPDLHSELNLSSLELGDSALYFCASSVRDRGFGYTFGSGTRLTVV.

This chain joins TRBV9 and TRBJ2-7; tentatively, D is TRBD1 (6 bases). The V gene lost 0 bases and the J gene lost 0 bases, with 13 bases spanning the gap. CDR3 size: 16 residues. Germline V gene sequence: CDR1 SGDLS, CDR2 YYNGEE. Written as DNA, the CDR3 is TGTGCCAGCAGCGTAGGCTCGACAGGAGACTCCTACGAGCAGTACTTC. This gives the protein CASSVGSTGDSYEQYF.

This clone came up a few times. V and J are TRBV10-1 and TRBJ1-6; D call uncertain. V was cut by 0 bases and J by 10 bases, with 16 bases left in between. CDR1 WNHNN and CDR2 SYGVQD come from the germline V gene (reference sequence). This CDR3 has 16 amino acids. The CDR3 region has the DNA TGCGCCAGCAGTGAGTCGACACTGGGAAAGGGATCACCCCTCCACTTT. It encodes CASSESTLGKGSPLHF.